This T cell receptor beta chain emerged from a study of T cell repertoires in cytomegalovirus infection (dated by TCRdb to between 2018 and 2021). Background on the whole study: Peptide stimulations targeted recently identified HLA-C-restricted CMV epitopes, whose presentation resists viral immunomodulation, together with well-studied HLA-B-restricted epitopes. Because public TCR beta signatures pointed to carriage of CMV infection together with the matching HLA type, the HLA type of each donor mattered for the analysis.

These reads were obtained on an Illumina HiSeq 1500. Clones were called with MiXCR by TCRdb after fastp trimmed the public reads at Q25, and only in-frame beta chains were retained. Records with the same CDR3 protein are collapsed into one entry carrying the most frequent genes and DNA. Here the sample has about a million distinct CDR3 sequences; approximately 33% occur a single time. The leading ten clones occupy under 15% of the sample. What the study reported, not specific to this receptor: In the ex vivo response, HLA-C-restricted CMV-specific TCR beta clonotypes were dominant, and in two of eight donors the single most frequent clonotype came from this HLA-C-restricted group. In both this cohort and an independent roughly 400-donor cohort, the cumulative frequency of public TCR beta family members distinguished carriers of CMV infection plus the relevant HLA type.

Spanning cysteine to phenylalanine, the CDR3 consists of 16 amino acids. Of all the DNA, just the CDR3 is kept, 48 bases in frame from base 1. The germline V gene gives CDR1 as SNHLY and CDR2 as FYNNEI. Germline trimming amounts to 3 bases on V and 4 bases on J, with 8 as the count of junction bases outside the gene matches. According to the study, the label for this sample's treatment or condition signals: in vitro stimulation with specific CMV peptide epitopes to enrich CMV-specific T cells. With respect to this clonotype: Which antigen it targets is not known. No qualities accompany the bases; no much larger clone lies one base away.

This chain is built from TRBV2 and TRBJ2-1, with TRBD2 identical over 8 junction bases. This TCR came from a human donor in good health (CMV status not recorded). Some clones in this sample may be carry-over from other donors' samples. The sequencing here drew on cultured CD8+ T cells from PBMCs, taken from culture after CMV antigen stimulation. Here is the DNA: TGTGCCAGCAGTGAGTCCCGACTAGCGCTGTACAATGAGCAGTTCTTC. Translated, this is CASSESRLALYNEQFF.